This T cell receptor (beta chain) was recorded in a study of tumor-infiltrating lymphocytes in primary liver carcinoma. Study observations and caveats: Researchers found tumor-adjacent and tumor-blood pairs overlapped less than tumor region pairs.

This clonotype was found once. The antigen is not known. Per germline, CDR1 SGHKS and CDR2 YYEKEE (reference sequence). Unmatched junction bases numbered 5, after V lost 5 bases and J lost 1 base. The CDR3 is 15 amino acids. From around 500 ng of total RNA, TCR beta-specific cDNA was reverse-transcribed using a constant-region primer. Each TCR beta library was derived from three nested multiplex PCR rounds that employed slightly modified ARM-PCR. PCR rounds one and two used TRBV1-TRBV30 forward primers with a C-beta reverse primer for around 11 cycles each. Each CDR3 protein gets one entry after TCRdb re-called the multiplex PCR reads with MiXCR. The table records tens of thousands of distinct CDR3 sequences, 72% of them present only once. Co-extracted RNA and DNA came from roughly 20-30 mg of unsorted bulk tissue. There were only treatment-naive patients, all with chronic HBV infection.

The TCR was taken from a man aged 35-49 years with primary liver carcinoma and hepatitis B virus infection. Sequenced material: liver tumor tissue from sampling region 1. Sample subset: tumor region T1, superior pole. The chain uses TRBV5-5 and TRBJ2-2; 7 bases fit TRBD2. In DNA form, the CDR3 reads TGTGCCAGCAGTAAGCTAGCGGAGAACACCGGGGAGCTGTTTTTT. It codes for CASSKLAENTGELFF.